This is a list of T cell receptor beta chains from one sample in a study of blood T cells in healthy people across ages. TCRdb itself ran the 5' RACE reads through MiXCR, one entry per CDR3 protein. The sample holds fewer than 800,000 distinct CDR3 sequences, 20% to 25% seen once. This sample was also put to use in a study of T cells of mothers and their children.

Material for sequencing was blood. These receptors all come from a boy between 10 and 17 years old in good health. The CDR3 runs from the conserved cysteine through the conserved F or W. D genes are given only for firm matches. Not every row has a clone size; where given, it reads once, few, many or a size class.

>TRBV7-9|TRBJ2-6|NA|NA
CASSLATVAGANVLTF
TGTGCCAGCAGCTTAGCAACAGTGGCCGGGGCCAACGTCCTGACTTTC
>TRBV7-8|TRBJ2-1|few|TRBD2
CASSLEVAGGSYNEQFF
TGTGCCAGCAGCTTAGAGGTAGCGGGAGGGTCCTACAATGAGCAGTTCTTC
>TRBV28|TRBJ2-1|NA|NA
CASSPLGEGDENEQFF
TGTGCCAGCAGTCCTCTGGGTGAAGGGGATGAGAATGAGCAGTTCTTC
>TRBV7-9|TRBJ2-1|once|NA
CASSHQRDYNEQFF
TGTGCCAGCAGCCACCAGCGAGATTACAATGAGCAGTTCTTC
>TRBV3-1|TRBJ2-7|few|TRBD2
CASSPGGLNEQYF
TGTGCCAGCAGTCCGGGGGGGCTCAACGAGCAGTACTTC
>TRBV7-9|TRBJ2-7|NA|NA
CASSLPPGGFDEQYF
TGTGCCAGCAGCCTACCCCCTGGGGGTTTTGACGAGCAGTACTTC
>TRBV28|TRBJ2-7|few|NA
CASSDLFEQYF
TGTGCCAGCAGTGACCTTTTTGAGCAGTACTTC
>TRBV6-9|TRBJ2-7|NA|TRBD1
CASNGRQGQYEQYF
TGTGCCAGCAATGGGAGACAGGGACAATACGAGCAGTACTTC
>TRBV9|TRBJ2-1|few|TRBD1
CASSDQGQGTVQFF
TGTGCCAGCAGCGACCAGGGACAGGGTACGGTGCAGTTCTTC
>TRBV7-9|TRBJ2-5|few|NA
CASSSRDSEEETQYF
TGTGCCAGCAGCTCGCGGGACAGTGAGGAAGAGACCCAGTACTTC
>TRBV5-1|TRBJ2-5|few|NA
CASSLVEGWEQYF
TGCGCCAGCAGCTTGGTGGAGGGATGGGAGCAGTACTTC
>TRBV2|TRBJ2-6|NA|NA
CASSDLAGFFGANVLTF
TGTGCCAGCAGTGATCTAGCCGGGTTCTTTGGGGCCAACGTCCTGACTTTC
>TRBV6-2/TRBV6-3|TRBJ2-7|few|NA
CASSYRGDEQYF
TGTGCCAGCAGTTATAGGGGCGACGAGCAGTACTTC
>TRBV5-1|TRBJ2-5|few|NA
CASSFAGRETQYF
TGCGCCAGCAGCTTCGCAGGGAGAGAGACCCAGTACTTC
>TRBV12-3/TRBV12-4|TRBJ2-4|NA|NA
CASSPGPQGGAKNIQYF
TGTGCCAGCAGCCCCGGACCTCAGGGGGGGGCCAAAAACATTCAGTACTTC
>TRBV29-1|TRBJ1-4|NA|NA
CSVATGDYEKLFF
TGCAGCGTCGCGACGGGGGATTATGAAAAACTGTTTTTT
>TRBV28|TRBJ2-1|few|TRBD1
CASRGGTGGFDEQFF
TGTGCCAGCAGAGGTGGGACAGGGGGTTTTGATGAGCAGTTCTTC
>TRBV24-1|TRBJ2-5|NA|TRBD1
CATGELGTGDQETQYF
TGTGCCACCGGTGAATTAGGGACAGGGGATCAAGAGACCCAGTACTTC
>TRBV7-7|TRBJ2-5|few|NA
CASSLAPSGRETQYF
TGTGCTAGCAGCTTAGCGCCTTCAGGGAGAGAGACCCAGTACTTC
>TRBV5-1|TRBJ2-2|NA|NA
CASSPFFGNTGELFF
TGCGCCAGCAGCCCATTTTTCGGTAACACCGGGGAGCTGTTTTTT
>TRBV20-1|TRBJ2-5|few|TRBD2
CSALTSGETQYF
TGCAGTGCTCTGACTAGCGGGGAGACCCAGTACTTC
>TRBV7-2|TRBJ1-2|few|NA
CASSFRDIGRGYTF
TGTGCCAGCAGCTTTCGGGACATAGGAAGGGGCTACACCTTC
>TRBV28|TRBJ2-7|NA|NA
CASSLEGVNEQYF
TGTGCCAGCAGTTTGGAGGGAGTTAACGAGCAGTACTTC
>TRBV29-1|TRBJ2-7|NA|NA
CSVDVGGGNEQYF
TGCAGCGTTGACGTGGGAGGCGGGAACGAGCAGTACTTC
>TRBV20-1|TRBJ2-2|few|TRBD2
CSARGLAGAAGELFF
TGCAGTGCCCGGGGACTAGCGGGAGCGGCCGGGGAGCTGTTTTTT
>TRBV6-1|TRBJ2-3|few|NA
CASREPGRGGTDTQYF
TGTGCCAGCAGGGAGCCGGGCAGGGGCGGCACAGATACGCAGTATTTT
>TRBV12-3/TRBV12-4|TRBJ2-2|NA|TRBD2
CASRKGLADNTGELFF
TGTGCCAGCAGGAAGGGACTAGCGGACAACACCGGGGAGCTGTTTTTT
>TRBV19|TRBJ2-7|NA|NA
CASSIESAGTYEQYF
TGTGCCAGTAGTATAGAGAGCGCGGGAACCTACGAGCAGTACTTC
>TRBV5-1|TRBJ2-1|NA|NA
CASGVGDEQFF
TGCGCCAGCGGCGTGGGCGATGAGCAGTTCTTC
>TRBV20-1|TRBJ2-5|few|TRBD2
CSAMGLAGGPLEETQYF
TGCAGTGCTATGGGACTAGCGGGAGGGCCGCTCGAAGAGACCCAGTACTTC
>TRBV11-2|TRBJ2-7|NA|TRBD1
CASSSGQDLAYEQYF
TGTGCCAGCAGCTCAGGACAGGATTTGGCCTACGAGCAGTACTTC
>TRBV4-2|TRBJ2-7|NA|NA
CASSPWTDTKEQYF
TGTGCCAGCAGCCCTTGGACAGATACGAAAGAGCAGTACTTC
>TRBV4-3|TRBJ2-5|few|NA
CASSQDNRFQETQYF
TGCGCCAGCAGCCAAGATAATCGGTTCCAAGAGACCCAGTACTTC